The rows below give T cell receptor beta chains drawn from one sample of a study of T-cell memory formation after mild COVID-19. One entry per CDR3 protein, called by TCRdb with MiXCR from the 5' RACE reads. This table holds about 430,000 distinct CDR3 sequences, approximately 25% found once. The sample comprised PBMCs or a T cell subset sorted from them (not recorded which). Receptors were obtained from an adult woman who had mild COVID-19 (a few samples of this study predate the infection). Cell type and time point are not known. CDR3s include the opening cysteine and the closing phenylalanine or tryptophan. D genes are given only for firm matches. Only some rows state a clone size, as once, few, many or a class for expanded clones.

v_call	d_call	clone_size	j_call	cdr3_nt	cdr3_aa
TRBV6-5	NA	NA	TRBJ1-2	TGTGCCAGCAGTCACACGGCTAACTATGGCTACACCTTC	CASSHTANYGYTF
TRBV3-1	NA	few	TRBJ1-3	TGTGCCAGCAGCCAAGGGAGGGCCCTCTCTGGAAACACCATATATTTT	CASSQGRALSGNTIYF
TRBV25-1	NA	NA	TRBJ2-3	TGTGCCAGCAGTGAGGGGGCGCTTCGTACGCAGTATTTT	CASSEGALRTQYF
TRBV4-1	NA	NA	TRBJ1-2	TGCGCCAGCAGCCAAGAAGAGGGGGACGGCTATGGCTACACCTTC	CASSQEEGDGYGYTF
TRBV2	NA	few	TRBJ1-5	TGTGCCAGCAGTGGGACAGTGACCCGGGGCAATCAGCCCCAGCATTTT	CASSGTVTRGNQPQHF
TRBV5-4	NA	few	TRBJ2-1	TGTGCCAGCAGCTCGGGCGAGGGGACACCACACTACAATGAGCAGTTCTTC	CASSSGEGTPHYNEQFF
TRBV5-1	TRBD2	NA	TRBJ2-1	TGCGCCAGCAGCTTCGTTACTAGCGGAGATTACAATGAGCAGTTCTTC	CASSFVTSGDYNEQFF
TRBV4-3	NA	NA	TRBJ2-7	TGCGCCAGCAGCCAAGCCCCAACGACAGAGGGATACGAGCAGTACTTC	CASSQAPTTEGYEQYF
TRBV7-9	NA	NA	TRBJ1-2	TGTGCCAGCAGACACCCCTTGGAGGGTAACTATGGCTACACCTTC	CASRHPLEGNYGYTF
TRBV5-1	TRBD1	NA	TRBJ1-2	TGCGCCAGCAGCTTAGACGGGACAGGGCTTGGCTACACCTTC	CASSLDGTGLGYTF
TRBV20-1	NA	few	TRBJ1-2	TGCAGTGCTAGAGATGGAGGGGGACTGAGCTATGGCTACACCTTC	CSARDGGGLSYGYTF
TRBV12-3/TRBV12-4	NA	NA	TRBJ2-7	TGTGCCAGCAGTTTACGGGCAGCCACGTTTATAGAGCAGTACTTC	CASSLRAATFIEQYF
TRBV7-9	NA	NA	TRBJ1-5	TGTGCCAGCAGCTTTACCGGACTCCTAGGAGGGCAGCCCCAGCATTTT	CASSFTGLLGGQPQHF
TRBV7-6	NA	NA	TRBJ2-2	TGTGCCAGCAGCTTAGCAAGCGGACCCACAACCGGGGAGCTGTTTTTT	CASSLASGPTTGELFF
TRBV29-1	TRBD1	NA	TRBJ1-1	TGCAGCGTGGGCAACAGGGGCGCTGAAGCTTTCTTT	CSVGNRGAEAFF
TRBV7-8	TRBD1	NA	TRBJ2-7	TGTGCCAGCAGCTTTCCGTCCGGGACAGGGGGACCCTACGAGCAGTACTTC	CASSFPSGTGGPYEQYF
TRBV12-3/TRBV12-4	TRBD1	NA	TRBJ1-3	TGTGCCAGCAGTCACAGGGGCCGCTCTGGAAACACCATATATTTT	CASSHRGRSGNTIYF
TRBV9	NA	NA	TRBJ1-2	TGTGCCAGCAGCGTAGTTTCGACCTACCAAACCTCTAACTATGGCTACACCTTC	CASSVVSTYQTSNYGYTF
TRBV12-5	TRBD1	NA	TRBJ1-3	TGTGCTAGTGGTCAGTCAGGGGGCTCTGGAAACACCATATATTTT	CASGQSGGSGNTIYF
TRBV11-2	TRBD2	NA	TRBJ2-2	TGTGCCAGCAGTCCCGGACTAGCGATGAACACCGGGGAGCTGTTTTTT	CASSPGLAMNTGELFF
TRBV9	NA	many	TRBJ2-2	TGTGCCAGCAGTGTGGGTAACACCGGGGAGCTGTTTTTT	CASSVGNTGELFF
TRBV3-1	NA	NA	TRBJ2-2	TGTGCCAGCAGCAAAACCGCAGTCCCGATGGCCGGGGAGCTGTTTTTT	CASSKTAVPMAGELFF
TRBV15	NA	NA	TRBJ2-3	TGTGCCACCAGTACCACGGGCACAGATACGCAGTATTTT	CATSTTGTDTQYF
TRBV5-5	TRBD2	NA	TRBJ2-2	TGTGCCAGCAGCTTCTTAGCTAGCGGGAGGAACGGGGAGCTGTTTTTT	CASSFLASGRNGELFF
TRBV18	NA	NA	TRBJ2-7	TGTGCCAGCTCACCACAGTGGGGGGATGGGGAGCAGTACTTC	CASSPQWGDGEQYF
TRBV9	NA	NA	TRBJ2-7	TGTGCCAGCAGCGTAGTCCCAGAGGGTAACTCCTACGAGCAGTACTTC	CASSVVPEGNSYEQYF
TRBV10-3	NA	NA	TRBJ2-3	TGTGCCATCAGTTGGACAGGCACAGATACGCAGTATTTT	CAISWTGTDTQYF
TRBV20-1	NA	NA	TRBJ2-2	TGCAGTGCTAGCCCTCGGGTCTACACCGGGGAGCTGTTTTTT	CSASPRVYTGELFF
TRBV20-1	NA	NA	TRBJ2-7	TGCAGTGCTGAAACAGGGTTTCGGCAGTACTTC	CSAETGFRQYF
TRBV7-2	NA	NA	TRBJ2-5	TGTGCCAGCAGCTACCTACAGGGAGAGACCCAGTACTTC	CASSYLQGETQYF
TRBV5-1	NA	many	TRBJ2-6	TGCGCCAGCAGCTTTGGCCTCTCTGGGGCCAACGTCCTGACTTTC	CASSFGLSGANVLTF
TRBV4-2	NA	NA	TRBJ2-7	TGTGCCAGCAGCCAAGCCCCGTTGACCTACGAGCAGTACTTC	CASSQAPLTYEQYF
TRBV9	NA	few	TRBJ1-3	TGTGCCAGCAGCCCCGAGCCTGATTCAGACAGAGAGAACACCATATATTTT	CASSPEPDSDRENTIYF
TRBV7-2	NA	NA	TRBJ2-7	TGTGCCAGCACCTCAACGGCGGGGCCCTACGAGCAGTACTTC	CASTSTAGPYEQYF
TRBV10-3	NA	once	TRBJ1-2	TGTGCCATCAGTGAGTCAATAGGGGAAGTATATGGCTACACCTTC	CAISESIGEVYGYTF
TRBV29-1	NA	few	TRBJ2-7	TGCAGCGTTGGGCCACGATCCTACGAGCAGTACTTC	CSVGPRSYEQYF
TRBV6-5	NA	few	TRBJ1-2	TGTGCCAGCAGTATGGGGCAGATACTGGAAGTCTACACCTTC	CASSMGQILEVYTF
TRBV20-1	TRBD1	NA	TRBJ2-1	TGCAGTGCGCCTACAGGGGGAACCTACAATGAGCAGTTCTTC	CSAPTGGTYNEQFF
TRBV7-7	NA	NA	TRBJ2-5	TGTGCCAGCAGCTTAGGGATGAACAACGGAGAGACCCAGTACTTC	CASSLGMNNGETQYF
TRBV24-1	TRBD1	few	TRBJ2-1	TGTGCCACCAGTGCCCAAACAGGGGTAGATGAGCAGTTCTTC	CATSAQTGVDEQFF
TRBV12-3/TRBV12-4	TRBD1	NA	TRBJ2-2	TGTGCCAGCAGTAGTCGACAGGGGAAGAACACCGGGGAGCTGTTTTTT	CASSSRQGKNTGELFF
TRBV7-9	TRBD1	NA	TRBJ1-1	TGTGCCAGCAGTCACCGGGACAGGGCAATCGGAGCTTTCTTT	CASSHRDRAIGAFF
TRBV6-2/TRBV6-3	NA	NA	TRBJ1-3	TGTGCCAGCAGTCGCGCCGGGGGCAGCTCTGGAAACACCATATATTTT	CASSRAGGSSGNTIYF
TRBV28	NA	NA	TRBJ2-5	TGTGCCAGCAGGAGTGCGGAGACCCAGTACTTC	CASRSAETQYF
TRBV24-1	TRBD1	few	TRBJ1-5	TGTGCCACCAGTTGGGACAGCCCCACTAATCAGCCCCAGCATTTT	CATSWDSPTNQPQHF
TRBV24-1	NA	NA	TRBJ2-7	TGTGCCACCAGCATGACCGGGGTCCCCTACGAGCAGTACTTC	CATSMTGVPYEQYF
TRBV12-3/TRBV12-4	TRBD2	NA	TRBJ2-7	TGTGCCAGCAGTTTTTGGGCGTCGGCTAGCGGGGGGAGGGAGCAGTACTTC	CASSFWASASGGREQYF
TRBV19	NA	NA	TRBJ1-1	TGTGCCAGTAGGTCGGGGCTTTGGGCTTTCTTT	CASRSGLWAFF
TRBV7-9	NA	NA	TRBJ2-1	TGTGCCAGCAGCTTTTGGGGAACAGGAGGAGGCAATGAGCAGTTCTTC	CASSFWGTGGGNEQFF
TRBV5-1	NA	few	TRBJ2-5	TGCGCCAGCAGCTTGGCCAACGGGGGCGGTTTCCAAGAGACCCAGTACTTC	CASSLANGGGFQETQYF
TRBV7-9	NA	NA	TRBJ2-1	TGTGCCAGCAGCTTAGTAGGCATCCCCTCCTACAATGAGCAGTTCTTC	CASSLVGIPSYNEQFF
TRBV5-1	NA	few	TRBJ1-2	TGCGCCAGCAGCCCGGACCCGGGACTTGAGACCTATGGCTACACCTTC	CASSPDPGLETYGYTF
TRBV20-1	TRBD2	NA	TRBJ2-1	TGCAGTGCTACAATGAGCGGGGGCCCCTACAATGAGCAGTTCTTC	CSATMSGGPYNEQFF
TRBV7-9	TRBD2	few	TRBJ2-1	TGTGCCAGCAGCTTCCCCGGACTAGCGGGAGTCTACAATGAGCAGTTCTTC	CASSFPGLAGVYNEQFF
TRBV12-3/TRBV12-4	TRBD2	few	TRBJ2-3	TGTGCCAGCAGTCCCCGGGAAGCGGGGGCTTTCACAGATACGCAGTATTTT	CASSPREAGAFTDTQYF
TRBV5-4	NA	NA	TRBJ1-2	TGTGCCAGCAGCTTGGTCCGAGGGACCAACGGCTACACCTTC	CASSLVRGTNGYTF
TRBV29-1	NA	few	TRBJ1-2	TGCAGCATATATCGGACAGACGGCTATGGCTACACCTTC	CSIYRTDGYGYTF
TRBV3-1	NA	NA	TRBJ2-5	TGTGCCAGCAGCCAAGATCGGTCAGGGAGGCAAGAGACCCAGTACTTC	CASSQDRSGRQETQYF